This TCR beta chain was retrieved from a study of post-analysis software for immune sequencing data. TCR beta cDNA libraries had unique molecular identifiers. The yield from approximately 1 to 10 million T cells was around 500,000 cDNA molecules in total. MiXCR was run by TCRdb on the PCR reads, yielding one entry per CDR3 protein. The sample yields approximately 730,000 distinct CDR3 sequences, roughly 46% seen once. With V trimmed by 5 bases and J by 11 bases, 17 bases remained unmatched. From germline, CDR1 is SGHTA and CDR2 FQGTGA. The CDR3 consists of 15 residues. Findings and caveats of the study: Four or five TRBV segments occurring more often in patients than controls included TRBV5-6, TRBV5-1 and TRBV20-1.

Comments on this clonotype: Its antigen remains unknown.

This receptor was identified in a girl under 18 with multiple sclerosis. The specimen sequenced was blood. The chain couples TRBV7-3 to TRBJ2-5; TRBD2 matches 7 bases. The CDR3 DNA reads TGTGCCAGCAGCCCCGGTGGCGGGAGTTGGAATGAGCAGTACTTC. The encoded protein is CASSPGGGSWNEQYF.